This T cell receptor beta chain was identified during a study of radiotherapy plus CTLA-4 blockade in lung cancer. Clones were sequenced by immunoSEQ multiplex PCR, and TCRdb holds only the in-frame ones, with some missing. The data show 55,000 to 65,000 clones, more than 70% seen once. CDR1 is MGHRA, CDR2 YSYEKL, per germline. V dropped 0 bases and J dropped 1 base, with 12 bases sitting between them. The CDR3 covers 16 residues. The sequencing used peripheral blood, collected from a patient treated with radiotherapy plus ipilimumab. V is TRBV4-1 and J is TRBJ1-2, with D tentatively TRBD1 (6 bases). The source is a human donor with non-small cell lung cancer who had a complete response to radiotherapy plus ipilimumab. CDR3 protein: CASSQESTGSNYGYTF. In nucleotides, the CDR3 is TGCGCCAGCAGCCAAGAATCAACAGGGAGTAACTATGGCTACACCTTC.